One sample yielded the 18 T cell receptor beta chains listed below, sequenced in a study of shared clonotypes between healthy human individuals. TCRdb's copy holds only in-frame clones and misses some; the assay was immunoSEQ multiplex PCR. This table has 2.3 million or so clones, 80% to 95% appearing once. The sample comprised naive CD4+ T cells from PBMCs. This sample's subset: CD45RA+ positively selected. Source of these receptors: a man between 18 and 35 years old in good health. Some clones in this sample may be carry-over from other donors' samples.

The gene calls are TRBV7-2 and TRBJ2-3; D might be TRBD1 (5 bases). This CDR3 is 13 amino acids long. The ends were cut back, 5 bases at V and 14 bases at J, with 20 bases in the middle. The germline gives CDR1 SGHTA, CDR2 FQGNSA. The CDR3 nucleotides are TGTGCCAGCAGCATAGAAACAGGCCTTGGTCGGTATTTT. Translating gives CASSIETGLGRYF.

J is TRBJ1-4 and V is TRBV11-2; 8 nucleotides agree with TRBD1. Per germline, CDR1 SGHAT and CDR2 FQNNGV. The CDR3 is 16 amino acids. V lost 1 base, J lost 3 bases, and 4 bases stayed unmatched. As DNA, the CDR3 is TGTGCCAGCAGCTTAGGCGGGGACAGGCCTAATGAAAAACTGTTTTTT. Amino acid sequence: CASSLGGDRPNEKLFF.

Only one count was recorded for this clone. The chain joins TRBV6-5 to TRBJ1-2; no reliable D call. The V and J ends lost 2 bases and 3 bases respectively, with 16 bases between them. Germline V CDR1 and CDR2: MNHEY, SVGAGI. This CDR3 is 16 amino acids long. The CDR3 sequence is CASSYDIGLEDYGYTF. The CDR3 coding sequence is TGTGCCAGCAGTTACGATATTGGCCTGGAGGACTATGGCTACACCTTC.

The rearrangement uses TRBV18 and TRBJ2-7; D is undetermined. The ends were cut back, 3 bases at V and 5 bases at J, with 20 bases in the middle. Per germline, CDR1 KGHSH and CDR2 LQKENI. The length of the CDR3 is 16 residues. CDR3 nucleotides: TGTGCCAGCTCACCTTTCACCGGGTCGGAAGGGAACGAGCAGTACTTC. Amino acids: CASSPFTGSEGNEQYF.

The chain carries TRBV19 and TRBJ2-7, with 8 nucleotides matching TRBD2. Looked up from germline, CDR1 is LNHDA and CDR2 is SQIVND (reference sequence). Losses at the gene ends were 4 bases for V and 0 bases for J; bases not matched to a gene: 8. This CDR3 contains 16 residues. The CDR3 sequence is CASSSGRFTSSYEQYF. The CDR3 DNA sequence: TGTGCCAGTAGTAGCGGGAGGTTCACCAGCTCCTACGAGCAGTACTTC.

This CDR3 is CASRRDVGEKLFF. The CDR3 region has the DNA TGTGCCAGCAGACGGGACGTCGGTGAAAAACTGTTTTTT. The J gene is TRBJ1-4, the V gene TRBV7-3, with a possible D match to TRBD1 (5 bases). Germline V gene lookup returns CDR1 SGHTA and CDR2 FQGTGA. Deletions cut 6 bases from V and 7 bases from J, with 12 bases between. This CDR3 contains 13 residues. Looking up the rest from reference TRBV7-3 and TRBJ1-4 gives the full variable domain: GAGVSQTPSNKVTEKGKYVELRCDPISGHTALYWYRQSLGQGPEFLIYFQGTGAADDSGLPNDRFFAVRPEGSVSTLKIQRTERGDSAVYLCASRRDVGEKLFFGSGTQLSVL.

The chain links TRBV4-2 to TRBJ2-3; 12 bases fit TRBD2. Germline V gene data show CDR1 as LGHNA and CDR2 as YNFKEQ. V lost 3 bases and J lost 5; bases outside the gene matches: 9. CDR3 length: 17 residues. CDR3 sequence (DNA): TGTGCCAGCAGCCACGCGACTAGCGGGAGTGCTTTAGATACGCAGTATTTT. This encodes CASSHATSGSALDTQYF.

V usage is TRBV6-5 and J usage is TRBJ2-5; D unclear. The germline V gene encodes CDR1 MNHEY and CDR2 SVGAGI. V gave up 3 bases and J gave up 9 bases, with 23 bases separating them. This CDR3 comprises 16 residues. The CDR3 DNA follows: TGTGCCAGCAGTTATAATCTCCGATTTGGCCAAAGGGCCCAGTACTTC. This translates into CASSYNLRFGQRAQYF.

CDR3 in DNA: TGTGCCAGCAGCTTAGAAGCAGGGGCGCCCCAGGAGACCCAGTACTTC. It yields the protein CASSLEAGAPQETQYF. This chain connects TRBV11-2 to TRBJ2-5, with TRBD1 as a possible D gene (6 bases). V lost 0 bases and J lost 5, with 16 bases in between. Germline V gene lookup returns CDR1 SGHAT and CDR2 FQNNGV. The CDR3 totals 16 residues.

The chain employs TRBV4-3 and TRBJ1-1, with D tentatively TRBD1 (6 bases). The CDR3 loop spans 14 amino acids. V was trimmed by 1 base and J by 5 bases, leaving 11 bases between them. Per the germline V gene, CDR1 is LGHNA and CDR2 is YSLEER. CDR3: CASSQALRGTEAFF. The CDR3 DNA sequence: TGCGCCAGCAGCCAAGCGTTGAGGGGGACTGAAGCTTTCTTT.

The V call is TRBV28, the J call TRBJ1-2, with a weak D call TRBD1 (5 bases). Per the germline V gene, CDR1 is MDHEN and CDR2 is SYDVKM. V gave up 6 bases and J gave up 6 bases, with 14 bases separating them. The CDR3 length is 13 residues. The CDR3: CASRTLKGDGYTF. CDR3 sequence (DNA): TGTGCCAGCAGGACCTTAAAAGGGGATGGCTACACCTTC.

This clone was seen only once. V is TRBV5-4 and J is TRBJ2-7; 14 bases match TRBD2. CDR3 length: 15 amino acids. The V gene's germline CDR1 is SGHNT and CDR2 YYREEE (reference sequence). V dropped 4 bases and J dropped 9; count of bases not matched to a gene: 9. CDR3 DNA: TGTGCCAGCAGCCCGGGGACTAGCGGGAGTTACTGGCAGTACTTC. Translating it yields CASSPGTSGSYWQYF.

The chain carries TRBV5-6 and TRBJ2-1; D possibly corresponds to TRBD2 (5 bases). CDR3 size: 15 residues. Between the trimmed V and J ends, which lost 0 bases and 0 bases, there was a span of 7 bases. Germline V gives CDR1 SGHDT, CDR2 YYEEEE. CDR3 bases: TGTGCCAGCAGCTTGGGCCTAGCCTCCTACAATGAGCAGTTCTTC. Residues: CASSLGLASYNEQFF.

The chain has TRBV29-1 and TRBJ2-7; 8 bases line up with TRBD1. Germline CDR1 SQVTM, CDR2 ANQGSEA. This CDR3 comprises 14 residues. The ends lost 7 bases at V and 4 bases at J; junction bases unmatched: 12. The CDR3 DNA reads as TGCAGCGCGGCGGGGCCAGGGGGCGGTTACGAGCAGTACTTC. Encoded protein: CSAAGPGGGYEQYF.

This rearrangement joins TRBV19 to TRBJ2-5, with 9 bases fitting TRBD1. The CDR3 has 15 residues. Trimming took 3 bases from V and 5 from J; bases not matched to a gene: 7. CDR1 is LNHDA, CDR2 SQIVND, per germline (reference sequence). The CDR3 region has the DNA TGTGCCAGTAGTATGGGACAGGGTGGTCGGGAGACCCAGTACTTC. Translation: CASSMGQGGRETQYF.

This clone came up once. The CDR3 here is CASSLEEGRTYEQYF. CDR3 nucleotides: TGTGCCAGCAGTTTAGAAGAGGGGCGAACCTACGAGCAGTACTTC. The chain employs TRBV27 and TRBJ2-7, with D possibly called TRBD1 or TRBD2 (5 bases each). Germline CDR1 MNHEY, CDR2 SMNVEV (reference sequence). CDR3 length: 15 amino acids. V was shortened by 2 bases and J by 2 bases, with 13 bases between the two germline ends.

V and J are TRBV30 and TRBJ2-7; D gene unclear. This CDR3 is 13 amino acids long. In germline, CDR1 is GTSNPN, CDR2 SVGIG (reference sequence). The V end was cut by 0 bases, the J end by 2 bases, with 8 bases between. CDR3 loop: CAWSVHGAYEQYF. The DNA for the CDR3 is TGTGCCTGGAGTGTACATGGGGCCTACGAGCAGTACTTC. Looking up the rest from reference TRBV30 and TRBJ2-7 gives the full variable domain: SQTIHQWPATLVQPVGSPLSLECTVEGTSNPNLYWYRQAAGRGLQLLFYSVGIGQISSEVPQNLSASRPQDRQFILSSKKLLLSDSGFYLCAWSVHGAYEQYFGPGTRLTVT.

The chain recombines TRBV5-4 with TRBJ1-3, with D hard to call. The V and J ends lost 4 bases and 4 bases respectively, with 6 bases between them. This CDR3 has 12 residues. Germline assignment: CDR1 SGHNT and CDR2 YYREEE (reference sequence). CDR3 DNA sequence: TGTGCCAGCAGCCAAGACGGAAACACCATATATTTT. This sequence encodes CASSQDGNTIYF.